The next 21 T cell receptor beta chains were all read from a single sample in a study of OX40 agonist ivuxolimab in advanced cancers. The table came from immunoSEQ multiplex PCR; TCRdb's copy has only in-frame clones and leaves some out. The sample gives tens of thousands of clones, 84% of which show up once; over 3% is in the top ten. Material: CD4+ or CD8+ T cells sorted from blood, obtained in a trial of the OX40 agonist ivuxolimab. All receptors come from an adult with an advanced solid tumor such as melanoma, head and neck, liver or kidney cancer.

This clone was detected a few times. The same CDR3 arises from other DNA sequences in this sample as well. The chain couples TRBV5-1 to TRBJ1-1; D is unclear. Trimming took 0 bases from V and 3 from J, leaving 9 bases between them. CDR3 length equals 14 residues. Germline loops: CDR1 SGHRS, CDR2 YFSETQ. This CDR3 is CASSLGQTYTEAFF. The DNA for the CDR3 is TGCGCCAGCAGCTTGGGGCAGACTTACACTGAAGCTTTCTTT.

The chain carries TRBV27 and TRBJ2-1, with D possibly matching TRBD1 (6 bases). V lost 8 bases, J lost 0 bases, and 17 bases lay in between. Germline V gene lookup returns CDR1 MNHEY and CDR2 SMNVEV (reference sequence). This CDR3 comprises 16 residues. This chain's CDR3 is CASRNPQGNSYNEQFF. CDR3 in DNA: TGTGCCAGCCGTAACCCACAGGGAAACTCCTACAATGAGCAGTTCTTC.

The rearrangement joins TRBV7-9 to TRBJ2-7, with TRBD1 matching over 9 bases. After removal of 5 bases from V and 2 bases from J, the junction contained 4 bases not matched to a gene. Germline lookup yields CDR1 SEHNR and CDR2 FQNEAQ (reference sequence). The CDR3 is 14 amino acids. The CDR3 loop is CASSADRGTYEQYF. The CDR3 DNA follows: TGTGCCAGCAGCGCCGACAGGGGGACCTACGAGCAGTACTTC.

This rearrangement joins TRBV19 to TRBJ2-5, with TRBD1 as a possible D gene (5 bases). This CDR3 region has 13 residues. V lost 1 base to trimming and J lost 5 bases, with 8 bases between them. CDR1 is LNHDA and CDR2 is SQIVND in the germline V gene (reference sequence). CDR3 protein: CASSIGGAETQYF. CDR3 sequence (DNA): TGTGCCAGTAGTATAGGGGGCGCGGAGACCCAGTACTTC.

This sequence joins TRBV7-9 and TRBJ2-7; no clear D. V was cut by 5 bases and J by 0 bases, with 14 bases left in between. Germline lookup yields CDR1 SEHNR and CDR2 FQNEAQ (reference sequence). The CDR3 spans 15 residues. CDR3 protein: CASSSQNPASYEQYF. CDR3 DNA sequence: TGTGCCAGCAGCAGTCAGAACCCCGCCTCCTACGAGCAGTACTTC.

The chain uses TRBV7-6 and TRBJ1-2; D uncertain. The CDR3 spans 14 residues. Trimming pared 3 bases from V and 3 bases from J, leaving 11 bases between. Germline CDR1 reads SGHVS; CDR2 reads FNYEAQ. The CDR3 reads CASSFSPKDYGYTF. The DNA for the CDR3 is TGTGCCAGCAGCTTTTCACCCAAGGACTATGGCTACACCTTC. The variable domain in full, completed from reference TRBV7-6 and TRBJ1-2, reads GAGVSQSPRYKVTKRGQDVALRCDPISGHVSLYWYRQALGQGPEFLTYFNYEAQQDKSGLPNDRFSAERPEGSISTLTIQRTEQRDSAMYRCASSFSPKDYGYTFGSGTRLTVV.

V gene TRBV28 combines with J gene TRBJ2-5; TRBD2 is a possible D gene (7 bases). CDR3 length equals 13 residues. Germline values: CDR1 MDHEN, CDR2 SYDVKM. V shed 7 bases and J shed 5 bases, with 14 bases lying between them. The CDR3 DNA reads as TGTGCCAGCATGCGGGGGCCAGGGGAGACCCAGTACTTC. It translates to CASMRGPGETQYF.

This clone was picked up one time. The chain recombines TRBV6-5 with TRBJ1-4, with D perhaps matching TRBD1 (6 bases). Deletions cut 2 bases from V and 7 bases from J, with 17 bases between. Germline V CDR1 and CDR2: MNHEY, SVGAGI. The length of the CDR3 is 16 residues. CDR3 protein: CASSYQGLGHIEKLFF. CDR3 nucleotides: TGTGCCAGCAGTTACCAGGGGTTGGGCCATATTGAAAAACTGTTTTTT.

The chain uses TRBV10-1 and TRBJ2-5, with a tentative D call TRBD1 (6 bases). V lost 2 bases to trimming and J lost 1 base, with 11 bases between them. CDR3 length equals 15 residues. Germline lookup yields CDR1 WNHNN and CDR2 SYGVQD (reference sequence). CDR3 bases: TGCGCCAGCAGTGAGGGTGGGGGCAGCCAAGAGACCCAGTACTTC. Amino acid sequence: CASSEGGGSQETQYF.

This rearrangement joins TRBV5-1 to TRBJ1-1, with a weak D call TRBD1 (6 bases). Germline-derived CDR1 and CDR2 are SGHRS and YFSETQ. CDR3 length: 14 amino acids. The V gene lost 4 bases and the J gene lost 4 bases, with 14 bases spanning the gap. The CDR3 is CASSPGGGRTEAFF. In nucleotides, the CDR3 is TGCGCCAGCAGCCCGGGAGGGGGTCGCACTGAAGCTTTCTTT. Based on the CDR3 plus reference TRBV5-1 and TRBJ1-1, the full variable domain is KAGVTQTPRYLIKTRGQQVTLSCSPISGHRSVSWYQQTPGQGLQFLFEYFSETQRNKGNFPGRFSGRQFSNSRSEMNVSTLELGDSALYLCASSPGGGRTEAFFGQGTRLTVV.

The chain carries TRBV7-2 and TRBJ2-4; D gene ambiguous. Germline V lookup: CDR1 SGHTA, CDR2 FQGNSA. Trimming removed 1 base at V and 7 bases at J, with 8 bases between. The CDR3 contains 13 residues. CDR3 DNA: TGTGCCAGCAGCTTAGGTTCGCGGAACATTCAGTACTTC. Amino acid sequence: CASSLGSRNIQYF.

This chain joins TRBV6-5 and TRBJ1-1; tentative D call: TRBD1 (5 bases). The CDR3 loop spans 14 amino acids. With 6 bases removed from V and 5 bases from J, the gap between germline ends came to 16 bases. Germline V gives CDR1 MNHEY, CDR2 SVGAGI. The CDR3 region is CASSLRGGRTEAFF. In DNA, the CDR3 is TGTGCCAGCAGCCTACGTGGGGGTAGGACTGAAGCTTTCTTT.

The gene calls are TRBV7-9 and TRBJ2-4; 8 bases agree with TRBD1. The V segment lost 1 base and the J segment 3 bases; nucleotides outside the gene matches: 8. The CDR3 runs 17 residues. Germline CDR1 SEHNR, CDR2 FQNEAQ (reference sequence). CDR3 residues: CASSLGVAGGNKNIQYF. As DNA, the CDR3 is TGTGCCAGCAGCTTAGGAGTGGCAGGGGGCAACAAAAACATTCAGTACTTC.

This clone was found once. The CDR3, as DNA: TGTGCCAGCAGGCGGGACATAAATGAAAAACTGTTTTTT. Translation gives CASRRDINEKLFF. The gene calls are TRBV6-1 and TRBJ1-4; tentatively, D is TRBD1 (6 bases). This CDR3 comprises 13 residues. From germline, CDR1 is MNHNS and CDR2 SASEGT. Trimming took 6 bases from V and 5 from J, leaving 10 bases between them.

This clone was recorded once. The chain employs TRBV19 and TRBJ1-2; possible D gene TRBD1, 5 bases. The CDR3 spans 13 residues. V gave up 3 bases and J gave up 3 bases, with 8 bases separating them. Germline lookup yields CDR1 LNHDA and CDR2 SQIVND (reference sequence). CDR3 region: CASSMGEHYGYTF. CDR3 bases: TGTGCCAGTAGTATGGGGGAACACTATGGCTACACCTTC.

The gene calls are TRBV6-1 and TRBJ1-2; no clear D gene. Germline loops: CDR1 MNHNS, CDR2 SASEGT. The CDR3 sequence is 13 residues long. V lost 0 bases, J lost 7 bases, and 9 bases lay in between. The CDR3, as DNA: TGTGCCAGCAGTGAAGCAAGGATCTCTGGCTACACCTTC. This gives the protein CASSEARISGYTF.

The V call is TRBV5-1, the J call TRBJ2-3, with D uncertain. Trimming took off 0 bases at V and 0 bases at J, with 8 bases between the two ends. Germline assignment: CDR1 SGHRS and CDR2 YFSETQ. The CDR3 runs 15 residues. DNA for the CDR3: TGCGCCAGCAGCTTGGATACGCCGAGCACAGATACGCAGTATTTT. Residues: CASSLDTPSTDTQYF.

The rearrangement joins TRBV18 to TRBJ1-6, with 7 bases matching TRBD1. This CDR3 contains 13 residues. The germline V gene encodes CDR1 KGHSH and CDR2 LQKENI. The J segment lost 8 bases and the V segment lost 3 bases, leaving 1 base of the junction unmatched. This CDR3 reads CASSPQGDSPLHF. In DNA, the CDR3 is TGTGCCAGCTCACCCCAGGGGGATTCACCCCTCCACTTT.

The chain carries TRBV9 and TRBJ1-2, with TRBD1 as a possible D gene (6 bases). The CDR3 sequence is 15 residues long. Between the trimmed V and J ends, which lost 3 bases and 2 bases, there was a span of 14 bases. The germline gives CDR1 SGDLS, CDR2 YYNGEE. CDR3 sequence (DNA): TGTGCCAGCAGCGGGAACCGGGACACCAACTATGGCTACACCTTC. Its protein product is CASSGNRDTNYGYTF.

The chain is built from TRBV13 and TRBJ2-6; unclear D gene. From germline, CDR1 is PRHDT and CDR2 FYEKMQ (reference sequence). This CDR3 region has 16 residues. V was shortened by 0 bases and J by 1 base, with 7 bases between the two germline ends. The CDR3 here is CASSLGKSSGANVLTF. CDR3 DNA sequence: TGTGCCAGCAGCTTAGGCAAAAGTTCTGGGGCCAACGTCCTGACTTTC.

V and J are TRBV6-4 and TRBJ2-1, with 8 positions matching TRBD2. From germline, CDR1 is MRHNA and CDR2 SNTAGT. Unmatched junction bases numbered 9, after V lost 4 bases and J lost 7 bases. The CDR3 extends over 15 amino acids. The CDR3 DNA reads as TGTGCCAGCAGTGCGGGTAGCGGGGTGCTGAATGAGCAGTTCTTC. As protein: CASSAGSGVLNEQFF.